Sequencing of this T cell receptor beta chain was carried out in a study of shared clonotypes between healthy human individuals. Turning to the study itself: For every donor, three CD4 naive, three CD4 memory, two CD8 naive and one CD8 memory plates were used. Study-wide findings and caveats: The expectation was that sequencing depth would affect clonotype sharing among donors.

Comments on this clone: The antigen remains unidentified.

CDR1 KGHSH and CDR2 LQKENI come from the germline V gene. V was clipped by 4 bases and J by 4 bases, with 16 bases between them. The length of the CDR3 is 15 residues. Sequencing was performed with immunoSEQ multiplex PCR; in TCRdb, only in-frame clones are kept and a portion is missing. Of roughly 2.6 million clones listed, approximately 94% are singletons. The V and J genes are TRBV18 and TRBJ1-1; D remains ambiguous. The sample was naive CD4+ T cells sorted from blood. Noted subset: CD45RA+ positively selected. This clonotype was sampled from a man younger than 30 in good health. CDR3 region: CASSLREGAGTEAFF. CDR3 sequence (DNA): TGTGCCAGCTCACTACGAGAGGGCGCAGGCACTGAAGCTTTCTTT.